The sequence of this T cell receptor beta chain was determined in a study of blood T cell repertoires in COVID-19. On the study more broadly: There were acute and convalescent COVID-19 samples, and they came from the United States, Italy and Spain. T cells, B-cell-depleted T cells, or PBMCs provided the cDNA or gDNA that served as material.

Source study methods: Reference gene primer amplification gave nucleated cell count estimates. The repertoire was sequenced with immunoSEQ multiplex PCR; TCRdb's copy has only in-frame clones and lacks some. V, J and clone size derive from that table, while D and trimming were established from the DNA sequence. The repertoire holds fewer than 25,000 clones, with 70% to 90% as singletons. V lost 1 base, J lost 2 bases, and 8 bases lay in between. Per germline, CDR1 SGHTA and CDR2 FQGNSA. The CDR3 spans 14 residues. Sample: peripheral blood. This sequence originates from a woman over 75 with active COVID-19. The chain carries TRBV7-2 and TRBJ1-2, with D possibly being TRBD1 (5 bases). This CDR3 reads CASSLEGNNYGYTF. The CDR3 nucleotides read TGTGCCAGCAGCTTAGAGGGGAACAACTATGGCTACACCTTC.